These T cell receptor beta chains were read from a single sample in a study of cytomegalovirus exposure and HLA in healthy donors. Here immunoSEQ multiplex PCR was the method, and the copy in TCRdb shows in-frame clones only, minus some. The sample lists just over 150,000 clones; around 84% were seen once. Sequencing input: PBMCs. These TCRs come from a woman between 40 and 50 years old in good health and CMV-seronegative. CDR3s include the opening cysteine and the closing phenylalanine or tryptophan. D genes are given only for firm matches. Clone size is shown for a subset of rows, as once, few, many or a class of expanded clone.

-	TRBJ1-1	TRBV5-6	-	TGTGCCAGCAGCTTTGGACGGGGATGGAACACTGAAGCTTTCTTT	CASSFGRGWNTEAFF
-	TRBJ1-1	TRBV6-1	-	TGTGCCAGCAGTGAAGACAGGGTGAACACTGAAGCTTTCTTT	CASSEDRVNTEAFF
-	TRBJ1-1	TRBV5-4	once	TGTGCCAGCAGCTATCAGGTCAGGGACACTGAAGCTTTCTTT	CASSYQVRDTEAFF
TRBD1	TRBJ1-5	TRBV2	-	TGTGCCAGCAGCGGGACGGACAGGGAAGGCCAGCCCCAGCATTTT	CASSGTDREGQPQHF
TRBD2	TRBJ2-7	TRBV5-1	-	TGCGCCAGCAGCTTGGATCCCCTAGCGGGGGTCGAGCAGTACTTC	CASSLDPLAGVEQYF
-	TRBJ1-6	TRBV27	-	TGTGCCAGCAGTCGAGCGGGGGGACTCAGCTCCTATAATTCACCCCTCCACTTT	CASSRAGGLSSYNSPLHF
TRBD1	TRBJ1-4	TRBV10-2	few	TGCGCCAGCAGGGAGGACAGGGTTATTGAAAAACTGTTTTTT	CASREDRVIEKLFF
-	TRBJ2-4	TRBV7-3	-	TGTGCCGGATTTACAGGGTGTGGGAACATTCAGTACTTC	CAGFTGCGNIQYF
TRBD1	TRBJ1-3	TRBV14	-	TGTGCCAGCAGCCGACAGGGGACCGGAAACACCATATATTTT	CASSRQGTGNTIYF
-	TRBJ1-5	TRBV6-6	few	TGTGCCAGCAGTTACTCGTACCAGGGCCAAACGCCCCAGCATTTT	CASSYSYQGQTPQHF
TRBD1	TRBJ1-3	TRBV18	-	TGTGCCAGCTCACCTCAGGGGGCAAACTCTGGAAACACCATATATTTT	CASSPQGANSGNTIYF
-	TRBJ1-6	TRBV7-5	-	TGTGTCAGAAGCGAAAACAGGGGGCCAAAAAATAATTCACCCCTCCACTTT	CVRSENRGPKNNSPLHF
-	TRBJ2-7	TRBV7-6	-	TGTGCCAGCAGCTTAGTCGGCGAGCAGTACTTC	CASSLVGEQYF
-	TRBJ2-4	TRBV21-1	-	TGTGCCAGCAGCAAAGACCAACTAGCGGGGGCGTGCTACATTCAGTACTTC	CASSKDQLAGACYIQYF
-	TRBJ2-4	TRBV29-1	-	TGCAGCGCGATTGGGGACACCACAGAGAGGCTAGCCAAAAACATTCAGTACTTC	CSAIGDTTERLAKNIQYF
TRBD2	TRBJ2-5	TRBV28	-	TGTGCCAGCAGTCCCCTTCGGTGGTTAGCGGGGGGAGAAGAGACCCAGTACTTC	CASSPLRWLAGGEETQYF
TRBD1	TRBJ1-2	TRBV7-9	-	TGTGCCAGCACTTGGGACAGGGGGAGTTATGGCTACACCTTC	CASTWDRGSYGYTF
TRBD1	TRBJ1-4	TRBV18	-	TGTGCCAGCTCTCTACAGGGGTCTAATGAAAAACTGTTTTTT	CASSLQGSNEKLFF
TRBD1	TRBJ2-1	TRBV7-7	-	TGTGCCAGCAGCTTAGGACAGGGGGTCTACAATGAGCAGTTCTTC	CASSLGQGVYNEQFF
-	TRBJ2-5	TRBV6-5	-	TGTGCCAGCAGTTACAGATCAGGGGTCTGGGAGCAGTACTTC	CASSYRSGVWEQYF
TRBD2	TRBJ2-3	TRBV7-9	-	TGTGCCAGCAGCTTAGCTCCTAGCGGGGGTGCAGATACGCAGTATTTT	CASSLAPSGGADTQYF
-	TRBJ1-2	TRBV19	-	TGTGCCAGTAGTAAGGGGCCAGCCTATGGCTACACCTTC	CASSKGPAYGYTF
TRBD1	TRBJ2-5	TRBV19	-	TGTGCCAGTGCGGGACAGGTCCAAGAGACCCAGTACTTC	CASAGQVQETQYF
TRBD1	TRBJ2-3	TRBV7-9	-	TGTGCCAGCAGCTTAGGAGGGACAGGGTTTCCAGATACGCAGTATTTT	CASSLGGTGFPDTQYF
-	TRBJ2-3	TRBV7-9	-	TGTGCCAGCAGCGTACAGTGGGGCACAGATACGCAGTATTTT	CASSVQWGTDTQYF
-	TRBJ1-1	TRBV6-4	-	TGTGCCAGCAGTGAGCGGCAGGGTAAGACTGAAGCTTTCTTT	CASSERQGKTEAFF
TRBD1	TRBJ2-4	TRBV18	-	TGTGCCAGCTCCCCGGGACAGAAAGCCAAAAACATTCAGTACTTC	CASSPGQKAKNIQYF
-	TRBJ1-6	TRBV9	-	TGTGCCAGCAGCGTAAACGGCCGGGCCCTCCACTTT	CASSVNGRALHF
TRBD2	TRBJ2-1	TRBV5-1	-	TGCGCCAGCAGCTTGGTCCTAGCGGGGGACAATGAGCAGTTCTTC	CASSLVLAGDNEQFF
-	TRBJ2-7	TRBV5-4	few	TGTGCCAGCAGCGACCGCCGGGAAACCACTACTCGCGAGCAGTACTTC	CASSDRRETTTREQYF
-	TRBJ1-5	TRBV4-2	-	TGTGCCAGCAGCCACCGGGACTCCAATCAGCCCCAGCATTTT	CASSHRDSNQPQHF
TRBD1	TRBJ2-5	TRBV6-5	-	TGTGCCAGCAGTTACGGGCACAGGGGAGAGACCCAGTACTTC	CASSYGHRGETQYF
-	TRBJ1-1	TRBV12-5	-	TGTGCTAGTGGACCGCCCTCAGGGCAGGGGTTAACTGAAGCTTTCTTT	CASGPPSGQGLTEAFF
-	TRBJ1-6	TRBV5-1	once	TGCGCCAGCGCCATACAGGAGGGGCTGTCACCCCTCCACTTT	CASAIQEGLSPLHF
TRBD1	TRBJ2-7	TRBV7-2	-	TGTGCCAGCAGCGCTGCCGGGACAGGCTACGAGCAGTACTTC	CASSAAGTGYEQYF
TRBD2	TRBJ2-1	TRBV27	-	TGTGCCAGCAGTTTAGAGCGGGGATACCCTATCTATGAGCAGTTCTTC	CASSLERGYPIYEQFF
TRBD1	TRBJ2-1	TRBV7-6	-	TGTGCCAGCAGCTTAAAGGGGGCAGTAGGCAATGAGCAGTTCTTC	CASSLKGAVGNEQFF
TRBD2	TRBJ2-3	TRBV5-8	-	TGTGCCAGCAGCTTGGGACTAGCGGGGGGGCCCGGCACAGATACGCAGTATTTT	CASSLGLAGGPGTDTQYF
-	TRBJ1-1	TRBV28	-	TGTGCCAGCAGTTTCAGTATAGGCGGGGGTGGGAACACTGAAGCTTTCTTT	CASSFSIGGGGNTEAFF
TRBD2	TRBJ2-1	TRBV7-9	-	TGTGCCAGCAGCTTAGCCGGGACTAGGAATGAGCAGTTCTTC	CASSLAGTRNEQFF
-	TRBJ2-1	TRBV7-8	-	TGTGCCAGCAGCTTAGACAGGTACAATGAGCAGTTCTTC	CASSLDRYNEQFF
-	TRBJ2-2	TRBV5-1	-	TGCGCCAGCAGCCCCACTACAGGGTTGAACACCGGGGAGCTGTTTTTT	CASSPTTGLNTGELFF
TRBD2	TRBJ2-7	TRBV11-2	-	TGTGCCAGCAGCGTGACTAGCGGCCTCCACGAGCAGTACTTC	CASSVTSGLHEQYF
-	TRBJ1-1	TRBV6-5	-	TGTGCCAGCAGTTACTCTGGGGGGGACGGCACTGAAGCTTTCTTT	CASSYSGGDGTEAFF
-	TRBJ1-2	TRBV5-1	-	TGCGCCAGCAGCTTAGGGGCCAGCTACACCTATGGCTACACCTTC	CASSLGASYTYGYTF